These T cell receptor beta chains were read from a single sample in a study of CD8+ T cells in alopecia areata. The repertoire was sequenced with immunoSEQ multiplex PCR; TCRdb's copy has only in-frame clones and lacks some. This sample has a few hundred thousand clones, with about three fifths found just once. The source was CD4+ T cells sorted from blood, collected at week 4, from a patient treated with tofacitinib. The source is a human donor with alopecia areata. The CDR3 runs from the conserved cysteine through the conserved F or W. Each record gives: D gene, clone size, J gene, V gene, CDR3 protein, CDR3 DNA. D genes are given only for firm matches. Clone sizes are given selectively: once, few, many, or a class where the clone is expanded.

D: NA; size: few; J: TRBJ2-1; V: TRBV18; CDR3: CASSPPGSDEQFF; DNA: TGTGCCAGCTCACCACCGGGGAGCGATGAGCAGTTCTTC
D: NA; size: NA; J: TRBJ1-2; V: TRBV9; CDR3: CASSVELMGRGSSDGYTF; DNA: TGTGCCAGCAGCGTAGAGTTAATGGGACGCGGCTCGTCGGATGGCTACACCTTC
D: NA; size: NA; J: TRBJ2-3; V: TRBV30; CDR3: CASSPLGPVDTQYF; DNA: TGTGCCAGCTCCCCGTTGGGACCGGTGGATACGCAGTATTTT
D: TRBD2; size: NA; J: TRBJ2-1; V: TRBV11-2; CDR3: CASSPRAIAGGLGNEQFF; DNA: TGTGCCAGCAGCCCAAGGGCGATAGCGGGGGGGCTCGGCAATGAGCAGTTCTTC
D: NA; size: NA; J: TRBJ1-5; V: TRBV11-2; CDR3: CASSADRFNQPQHF; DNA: TGTGCCAGCAGCGCCGACAGATTTAATCAGCCCCAGCATTTT
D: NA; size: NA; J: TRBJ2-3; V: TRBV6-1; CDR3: CASSEWTPRDTQYF; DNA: TGTGCCAGCAGTGAGTGGACGCCGCGGGATACGCAGTATTTT
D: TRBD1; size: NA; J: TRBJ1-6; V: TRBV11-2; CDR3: CASSLSQGGKYSPLHF; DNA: TGTGCCAGCAGTCTTAGCCAGGGGGGGAAGTATTCACCCCTCCACTTT
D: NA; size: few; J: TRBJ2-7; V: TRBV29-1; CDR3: CSVENQRLGEQYF; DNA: TGCAGCGTTGAGAACCAACGTCTAGGCGAGCAGTACTTC
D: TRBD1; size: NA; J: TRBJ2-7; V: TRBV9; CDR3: CASSADGTGDKEQYF; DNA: TGTGCCAGCAGCGCGGACGGGACAGGGGATAAAGAGCAGTACTTC
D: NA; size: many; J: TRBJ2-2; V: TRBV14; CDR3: CASSQGLTGELFF; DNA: TGTGCCAGCAGCCAAGGTCTCACCGGGGAGCTGTTTTTT
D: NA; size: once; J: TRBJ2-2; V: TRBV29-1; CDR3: CSVEKGLTGELFF; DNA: TGCAGCGTTGAGAAGGGGCTCACCGGGGAGCTGTTTTTT
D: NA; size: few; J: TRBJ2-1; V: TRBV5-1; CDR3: CASSGWGQAMGTDEQFF; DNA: TGCGCCAGCAGCGGGTGGGGACAAGCCATGGGTACCGATGAGCAGTTCTTC
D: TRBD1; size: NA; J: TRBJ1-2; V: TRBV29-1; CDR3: CSGFRQGTNYGYTF; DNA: TGCAGCGGCTTCCGACAGGGAACTAACTATGGCTACACCTTC
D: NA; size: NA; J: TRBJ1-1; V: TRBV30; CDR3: CACIWGRTEAFF; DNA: TGTGCCTGTATATGGGGTCGCACTGAAGCTTTCTTT
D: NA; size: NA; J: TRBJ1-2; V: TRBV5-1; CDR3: CASSLDTDYGYTF; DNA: TGCGCCAGCAGCTTGGACACAGACTATGGCTACACCTTC
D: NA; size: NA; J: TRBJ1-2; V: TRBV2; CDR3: CASSQGSLGYTF; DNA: TGTGCCAGCTCGCAGGGGAGTTTGGGCTACACCTTC
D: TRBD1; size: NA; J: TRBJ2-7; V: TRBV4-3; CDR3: CASSAGTGNPFYEQYF; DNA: TGCGCCAGCAGCGCGGGGACAGGGAATCCCTTCTACGAGCAGTACTTC
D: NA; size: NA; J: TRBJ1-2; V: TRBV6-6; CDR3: CASSSMTLYGYTF; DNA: TGTGCCAGCAGTTCAATGACCCTCTATGGCTACACCTTC
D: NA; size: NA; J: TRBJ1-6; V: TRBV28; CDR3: CASSPQGNSPLHF; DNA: TGTGCCAGCAGTCCTCAGGGTAATTCACCCCTCCACTTT
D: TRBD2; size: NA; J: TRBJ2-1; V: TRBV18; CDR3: CASSPPAGGRIMGSLKQFF; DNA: TGTGCCAGCTCACCACCGGCGGGGGGGCGTATAATGGGTTCATTAAAGCAGTTCTTC
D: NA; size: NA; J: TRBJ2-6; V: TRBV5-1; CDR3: CASSYSSSSGANVLTF; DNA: TGCGCCAGCAGCTACAGTTCCTCCTCTGGGGCCAACGTCCTGACTTTC
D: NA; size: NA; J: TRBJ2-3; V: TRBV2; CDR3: CAGQTGADTQYF; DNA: TGTGCCGGACAAACGGGGGCAGATACGCAGTATTTT
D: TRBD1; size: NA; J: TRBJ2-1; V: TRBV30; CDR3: CAWTPRGTGAYNEQFF; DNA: TGTGCCTGGACACCCCGGGGGACAGGGGCCTACAATGAGCAGTTCTTC
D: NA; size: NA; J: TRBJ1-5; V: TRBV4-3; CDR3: CASSQSIPQGGQPQHF; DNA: TGCGCCAGCAGCCAATCCATCCCCCAGGGAGGCCAGCCCCAGCATTTT
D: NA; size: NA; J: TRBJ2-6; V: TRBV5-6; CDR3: CASSQRTSSGANVLTF; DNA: TGTGCCAGCAGCCAACGGACCAGCTCTGGGGCCAACGTCCTGACTTTC
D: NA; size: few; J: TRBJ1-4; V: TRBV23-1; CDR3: CASSRESFQLRGTNEKLFF; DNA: TGCGCCAGCAGCCGGGAGTCATTCCAGTTGAGGGGGACTAATGAAAAACTGTTTTTT
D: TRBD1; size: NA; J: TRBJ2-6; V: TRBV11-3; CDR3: CASSLAGGASGANVLTF; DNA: TGTGCCAGCAGCTTGGCAGGGGGCGCGTCTGGGGCCAACGTCCTGACTTTC
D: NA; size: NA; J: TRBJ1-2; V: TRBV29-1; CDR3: CSVHDSYGYTF; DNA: TGCAGCGTTCATGACAGCTATGGCTACACCTTC
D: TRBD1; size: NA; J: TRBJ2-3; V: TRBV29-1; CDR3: CSVGDRNTQYF; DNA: TGCAGCGTTGGGGACAGAAATACGCAGTATTTT
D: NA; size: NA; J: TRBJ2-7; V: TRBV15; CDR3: CATSARQFSYEQYF; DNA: TGTGCCACCAGCGCCAGACAGTTCTCCTACGAGCAGTACTTC
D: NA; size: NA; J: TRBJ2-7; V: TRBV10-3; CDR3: CAISEKGGYEQYF; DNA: TGTGCCATCAGTGAGAAGGGCGGCTACGAGCAGTACTTC
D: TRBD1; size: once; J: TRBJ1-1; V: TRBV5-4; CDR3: CASSSQGQAEAFF; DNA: TGTGCCAGCAGCTCCCAGGGACAGGCTGAAGCTTTCTTT
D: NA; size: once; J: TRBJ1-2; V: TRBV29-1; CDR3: CSVDSFNYGYTF; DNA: TGCAGCGTTGACAGCTTTAACTATGGCTACACCTTC
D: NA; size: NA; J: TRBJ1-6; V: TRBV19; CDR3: CASSIPGRSGVNSPLHF; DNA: TGTGCCAGTAGTATCCCCGGACGGTCTGGGGTCAATTCACCCCTCCACTTT
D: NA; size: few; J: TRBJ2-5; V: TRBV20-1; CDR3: CSADSLETQYF; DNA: TGCAGTGCTGATTCCCTAGAGACCCAGTACTTC
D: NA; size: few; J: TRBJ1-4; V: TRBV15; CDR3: CATSPRTNEKLFF; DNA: TGTGCCACCAGCCCCCGTACTAATGAAAAACTGTTTTTT
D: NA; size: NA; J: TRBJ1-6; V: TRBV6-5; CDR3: CASSYSIGVGSPLHF; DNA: TGTGCCAGCAGTTACTCGATCGGGGTGGGGTCACCCCTCCACTTT
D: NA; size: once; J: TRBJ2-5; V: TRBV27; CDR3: CASSPLKAGGETQYF; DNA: TGTGCCAGCAGTCCCCTGAAGGCTGGGGGGGAGACCCAGTACTTC
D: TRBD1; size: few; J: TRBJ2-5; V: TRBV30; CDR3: CAWSATGERGTQYF; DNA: TGTGCCTGGAGTGCGACAGGGGAACGGGGGACCCAGTACTTC
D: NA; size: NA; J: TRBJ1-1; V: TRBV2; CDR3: CASSGTVNTEAFF; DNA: TGTGCCAGCAGTGGGACGGTGAACACTGAAGCTTTCTTT
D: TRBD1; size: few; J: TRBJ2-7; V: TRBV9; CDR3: CASSPGTGTLEQYF; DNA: TGTGCCAGCTCTCCCGGGACAGGGACCCTTGAGCAGTACTTC
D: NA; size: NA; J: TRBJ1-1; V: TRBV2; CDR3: CASGGWGTEAFF; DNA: TGTGCCAGCGGGGGTTGGGGCACTGAAGCTTTCTTT
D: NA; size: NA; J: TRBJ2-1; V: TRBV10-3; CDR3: CASGPENNEQFF; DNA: TGTGCCTCAGGACCGGAGAACAATGAGCAGTTCTTC
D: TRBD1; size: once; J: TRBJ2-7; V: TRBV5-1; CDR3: CASSLYGTASSYEQYF; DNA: TGCGCCAGCAGCTTGTACGGGACAGCGAGCTCCTACGAGCAGTACTTC
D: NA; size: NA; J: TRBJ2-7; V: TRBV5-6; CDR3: CASSFMGEQYF; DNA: TGTGCCAGCAGCTTCATGGGCGAGCAGTACTTC
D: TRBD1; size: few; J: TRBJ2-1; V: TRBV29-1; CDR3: CSARDRGANEQFF; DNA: TGCAGCGCCCGGGACAGGGGTGCCAATGAGCAGTTCTTC
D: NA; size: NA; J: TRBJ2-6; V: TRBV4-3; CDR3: CASSQGLGVGANVLTF; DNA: TGCGCCAGCAGCCAAGGTCTAGGGGTTGGGGCCAACGTCCTGACTTTC
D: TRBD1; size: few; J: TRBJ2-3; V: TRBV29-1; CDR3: CSVVPPGRTGGDTQYF; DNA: TGCAGCGTGGTCCCCCCGGGACGGACAGGGGGCGATACGCAGTATTTT
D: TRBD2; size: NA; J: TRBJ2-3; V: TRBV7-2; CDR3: CASSLGLALSGDTQYF; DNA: TGTGCCAGCAGCTTAGGACTAGCCCTAAGTGGAGATACGCAGTATTTT
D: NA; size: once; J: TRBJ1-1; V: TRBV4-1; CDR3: CASSQGLQNTEAFF; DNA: TGCGCCAGCAGCCAGGGACTCCAGAACACTGAAGCTTTCTTT
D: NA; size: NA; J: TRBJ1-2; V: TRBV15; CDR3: CATSRDRSREPPDGYTF; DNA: TGTGCCACCAGCAGAGATCGATCGAGGGAGCCGCCTGACGGCTACACCTTC
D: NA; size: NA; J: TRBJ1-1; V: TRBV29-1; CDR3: CSVERKLNTEAFF; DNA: TGCAGCGTTGAGAGGAAGTTGAACACTGAAGCTTTCTTT
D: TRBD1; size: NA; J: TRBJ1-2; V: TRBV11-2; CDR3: CASSLATGVRYTF; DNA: TGTGCCAGCAGCTTAGCTACAGGGGTGCGCTACACCTTC
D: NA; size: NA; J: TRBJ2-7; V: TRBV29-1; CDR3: CSGQSSYEQYF; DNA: TGCAGCGGGCAGTCCTCCTACGAGCAGTACTTC
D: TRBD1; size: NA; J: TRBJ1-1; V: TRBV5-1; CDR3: CASSLDRGTEAFF; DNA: TGCGCCAGCAGCTTGGACAGGGGCACTGAAGCTTTCTTT
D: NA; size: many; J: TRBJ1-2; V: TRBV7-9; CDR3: CASSPIGPSAYGYTF; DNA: TGTGCCAGCAGCCCTATTGGACCTTCGGCCTATGGCTACACCTTC
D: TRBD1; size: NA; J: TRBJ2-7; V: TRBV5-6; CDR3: CASSLGGQTNHYEQYF; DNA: TGTGCCAGCAGCTTGGGGGGACAGACCAATCACTACGAGCAGTACTTC
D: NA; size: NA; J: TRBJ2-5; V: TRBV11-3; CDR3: CASSSPADLETQYF; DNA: TGTGCCAGCAGCTCCCCTGCGGACTTAGAGACCCAGTACTTC
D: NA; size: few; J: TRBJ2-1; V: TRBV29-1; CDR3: CSGGGGLPYNEQFF; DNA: TGCAGTGGTGGTGGGGGGCTTCCCTACAATGAGCAGTTCTTC